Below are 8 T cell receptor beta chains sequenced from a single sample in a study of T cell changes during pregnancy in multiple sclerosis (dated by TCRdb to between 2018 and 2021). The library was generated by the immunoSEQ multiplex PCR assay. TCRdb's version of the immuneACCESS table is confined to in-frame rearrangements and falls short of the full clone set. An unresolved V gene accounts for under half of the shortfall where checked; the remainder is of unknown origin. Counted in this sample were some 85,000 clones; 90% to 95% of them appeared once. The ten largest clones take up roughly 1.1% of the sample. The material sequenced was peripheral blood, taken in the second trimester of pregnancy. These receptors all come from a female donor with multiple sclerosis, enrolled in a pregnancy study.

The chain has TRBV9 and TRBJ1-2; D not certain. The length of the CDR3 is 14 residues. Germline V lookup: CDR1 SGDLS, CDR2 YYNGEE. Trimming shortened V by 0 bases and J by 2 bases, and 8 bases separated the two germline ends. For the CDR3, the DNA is TGTGCCAGCAGCGTAGGGGTGGGCAACTATGGCTACACCTTC. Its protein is CASSVGVGNYGYTF.

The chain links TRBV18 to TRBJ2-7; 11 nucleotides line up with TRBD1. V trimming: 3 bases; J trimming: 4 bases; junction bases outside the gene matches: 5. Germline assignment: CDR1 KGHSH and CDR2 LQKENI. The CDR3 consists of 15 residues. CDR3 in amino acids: CASSPDRGRLYEQYF. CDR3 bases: TGTGCCAGCTCACCGGACAGGGGGCGGTTGTACGAGCAGTACTTC. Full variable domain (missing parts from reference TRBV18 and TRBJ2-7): NAGVMQNPRHLVRRRGQEARLRCSPMKGHSHVYWYRQLPEEGLKFMVYLQKENIIDESGMPKERFSAEFPKEGPSILRIQQVVRGDSAAYFCASSPDRGRLYEQYFGPGTRLTVT.

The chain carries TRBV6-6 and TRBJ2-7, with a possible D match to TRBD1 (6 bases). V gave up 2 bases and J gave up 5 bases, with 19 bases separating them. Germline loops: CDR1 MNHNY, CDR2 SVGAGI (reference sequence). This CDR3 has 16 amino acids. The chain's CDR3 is CASSYSTWGRDDEQYF. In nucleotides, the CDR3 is TGTGCCAGCAGTTACAGTACATGGGGGCGCGACGACGAGCAGTACTTC.

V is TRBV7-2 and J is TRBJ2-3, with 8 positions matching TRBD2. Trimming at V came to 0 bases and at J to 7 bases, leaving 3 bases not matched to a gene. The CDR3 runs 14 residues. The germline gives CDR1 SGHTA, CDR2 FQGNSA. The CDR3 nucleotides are TGTGCCAGCAGCTTAGCTCTAGCGGGCCATACGCAGTATTTT. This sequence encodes CASSLALAGHTQYF.

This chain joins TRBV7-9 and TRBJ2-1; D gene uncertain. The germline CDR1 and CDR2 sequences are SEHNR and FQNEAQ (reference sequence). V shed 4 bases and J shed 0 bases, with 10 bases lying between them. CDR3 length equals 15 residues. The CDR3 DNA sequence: TGTGCCAGCAGCTCGCTCCTTAGCTCCTACAATGAGCAGTTCTTC. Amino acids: CASSSLLSSYNEQFF.

The CDR3 DNA reads as TGTGCCAGCAGCATCGACAGGGGTGCTGGCTACACCTTC. Protein: CASSIDRGAGYTF. The chain uses TRBV7-9 and TRBJ1-2, with 8 positions matching TRBD1. The CDR3 consists of 13 residues. Looked up from germline, CDR1 is SEHNR and CDR2 is FQNEAQ (reference sequence). V lost 5 bases, J lost 7 bases, and 6 bases stayed unmatched.

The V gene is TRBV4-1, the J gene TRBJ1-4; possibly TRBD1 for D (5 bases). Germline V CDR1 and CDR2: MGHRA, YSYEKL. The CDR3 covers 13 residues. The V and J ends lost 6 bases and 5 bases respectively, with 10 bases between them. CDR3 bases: TGCGCCAGCAGTCGGGGGGGGAATGAAAAACTGTTTTTT. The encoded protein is CASSRGGNEKLFF.

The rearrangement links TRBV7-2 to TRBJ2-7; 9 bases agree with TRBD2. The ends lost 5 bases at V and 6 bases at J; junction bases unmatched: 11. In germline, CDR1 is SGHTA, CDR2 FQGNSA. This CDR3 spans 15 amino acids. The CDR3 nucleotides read TGTGCCAGCAGCCCGACTAGCGGAAGACCCGGCGAGCAGTACTTC. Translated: CASSPTSGRPGEQYF. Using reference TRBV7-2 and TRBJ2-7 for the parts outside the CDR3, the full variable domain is GAGVSQSPSNKVTEKGKDVELRCDPISGHTALYWYRQSLGQGLEFLIYFQGNSAPDKSGLPSDRFSAERTGGSVSTLTIQRTQQEDSAVYLCASSPTSGRPGEQYFGPGTRLTVT.